The next 24 T cell receptor beta chains were all read from a single sample in a study of chemoradiotherapy in HPV16-positive cancers. Sequencing used immunoSEQ multiplex PCR; TCRdb keeps in-frame clones, though not all of them. The table lists fewer than 35,000 clones, over 90% of them singletons, with about a sixth in the top ten. The material sequenced was blood, taken from a patient who underwent chemoradiotherapy. Receptors were obtained from a human donor with HPV-associated anogenital cancer.

The V call is TRBV5-5, the J call TRBJ2-1; D gene ambiguous. CDR1 and CDR2 (germline): SGHKS, YYEKEE (reference sequence). V was trimmed by 0 bases and J by 8 bases, leaving 9 bases between them. The CDR3 is 13 amino acids. The CDR3 spells CASSLGVWDEQFF. In DNA form, the CDR3 reads TGTGCCAGCAGCTTGGGTGTTTGGGATGAGCAGTTCTTC.

This clone was seen once. The chain couples TRBV19 to TRBJ2-7; unclear D gene. CDR3 size: 12 residues. The germline gives CDR1 LNHDA, CDR2 SQIVND (reference sequence). V was pared by 5 bases and J by 4 bases, with 9 bases between. The CDR3 reads CASSSVGYEQYF. Here the CDR3 DNA reads TGTGCCAGTAGTTCCGTCGGGTACGAGCAGTACTTC.

The rearrangement links TRBV7-8 to TRBJ2-1; D remains ambiguous. This CDR3 has 15 residues. V lost 5 bases and J lost 3, with 14 bases in between. CDR1 and CDR2 from the germline V gene are SGHVS and FQNEAQ. This CDR3 is CASSSVGSLYNEQFF. The CDR3 nucleotides read TGTGCCAGCAGCAGCGTGGGGTCTCTCTACAATGAGCAGTTCTTC.

This chain joins TRBV6-1 and TRBJ2-1, with D tentatively TRBD2 (6 bases). CDR1 is MNHNS, CDR2 SASEGT, per germline. CDR3 length: 13 amino acids. V was shortened by 6 bases and J by 4 bases, with 10 bases between the two germline ends. The CDR3 loop is CASSAGLYNEQFF. CDR3 nucleotides: TGTGCCAGCAGCGCGGGGCTTTACAATGAGCAGTTCTTC.

V gene TRBV7-8 combines with J gene TRBJ2-7; no clear D. The CDR3 totals 14 residues. V lost 0 bases and J 2 bases, leaving 8 bases between the germline ends. Germline V gives CDR1 SGHVS, CDR2 FQNEAQ. The CDR3 sequence: CASSLARLAYEQYF. The DNA for the CDR3 is TGTGCCAGCAGCTTAGCGCGTTTGGCCTACGAGCAGTACTTC.

The chain links TRBV6-1 to TRBJ1-2, with 8 bases identical to TRBD1. The CDR3 runs to 15 residues. V trimming: 5 bases; J trimming: 8 bases; junction bases outside the gene matches: 13. The germline CDR1 and CDR2 sequences are MNHNS and SASEGT. DNA of the CDR3: TGTGCCAGCAGTTTAGGACAGGGTCGGATGTTGGGCTACACCTTC. Translation: CASSLGQGRMLGYTF.

This chain connects TRBV7-8 to TRBJ2-5; TRBD2 agrees at 10 bases. This CDR3 is 16 amino acids long. V shed 5 bases, J shed 6 bases, and the junction held 12 bases outside the gene matches. The germline V gene encodes CDR1 SGHVS and CDR2 FQNEAQ. This CDR3 reads CASSTHLAGGSQTQYF. DNA of the CDR3: TGTGCCAGCAGCACGCACTTAGCGGGAGGTAGTCAGACCCAGTACTTC.

The rearrangement uses TRBV21-1 and TRBJ2-1. TRBV21-1 is marked as a pseudogene. CDR3 length equals 14 residues. The CDR3 region is CASSNRVGLNEQFF. In nucleotides, the CDR3 is TGTGCCAGCAGCAATCGGGTGGGCCTCAATGAGCAGTTCTTC.

The chain has TRBV7-2 and TRBJ2-3; 13 bases align to TRBD2. Per the germline V gene, CDR1 is SGHTA and CDR2 is FQGNSA. The CDR3 contains 16 residues. V was pared by 1 base and J by 6 bases, with 4 bases of the junction left unmatched. The CDR3 here is CASSLVSGLAGDTQYF. CDR3 in DNA: TGTGCCAGCAGCTTAGTATCGGGACTAGCGGGGGATACGCAGTATTTT.

J is TRBJ1-1 and V is TRBV23-1, with unresolved D. TRBV23-1 belongs to the ORF category, with a function that is uncertain. The length of the CDR3 is 15 residues. The V gene lost 2 bases and the J gene lost 0 bases, with 10 bases spanning the gap. This CDR3 is CASSQEPALNTEAFF. In DNA form, the CDR3 reads TGCGCCAGCAGTCAAGAGCCCGCCTTGAACACTGAAGCTTTCTTT.

The chain recombines TRBV18 with TRBJ2-7; D possibly matches TRBD1 or TRBD2 (6 bases each). The CDR3 has 15 residues. Trimming cost V 3 bases and J 3 bases, with 15 bases left between them. Germline V gene lookup returns CDR1 KGHSH and CDR2 LQKENI. CDR3 nucleotide sequence: TGTGCCAGCTCACCGGAGGGGGTTTCCAACTACGAGCAGTACTTC. Its translation is CASSPEGVSNYEQYF.

The rearrangement joins TRBV7-6 to TRBJ2-7, with D hard to call. The CDR3 is 13 residues long. The germline CDR1 and CDR2 sequences are SGHVS and FNYEAQ. V was shortened by 1 base and J by 5 bases, with 9 bases between the two germline ends. CDR3 residues: CASSLEGFDEQYF. The CDR3 DNA sequence: TGTGCCAGCAGCTTAGAAGGGTTCGACGAGCAGTACTTC.

This chain joins TRBV18 and TRBJ2-7; a weak D match, TRBD1 (6 bases). V dropped 3 bases and J dropped 3 bases, with 12 bases sitting between them. The CDR3 contains 14 residues. Looked up from germline, CDR1 is KGHSH and CDR2 is LQKENI. The CDR3 sequence: CASSPGQRNYEQYF. Written as DNA, the CDR3 is TGTGCCAGCTCACCCGGACAGAGAAACTACGAGCAGTACTTC.

The genes are TRBV7-2 and TRBJ2-7; D remains ambiguous. Germline values: CDR1 SGHTA, CDR2 FQGNSA. Trimming removed 1 base from V and 0 bases from J, with 1 base in between. This CDR3 has 12 residues. Here the CDR3 DNA reads TGTGCCAGCAGCTTAGGCTCCTACGAGCAGTACTTC. Amino acids: CASSLGSYEQYF.

The rearrangement links TRBV4-1 to TRBJ2-3; the D gene could be TRBD1 or TRBD2 (5 bases each). Germline loops: CDR1 MGHRA, CDR2 YSYEKL. This CDR3 spans 15 amino acids. V dropped 4 bases and J dropped 2 bases, with 13 bases sitting between them. The CDR3 region is CASSLRDLNTDTQYF. The CDR3 DNA sequence: TGCGCCAGCAGCCTGAGGGACCTAAACACAGATACGCAGTATTTT.

The chain combines TRBV4-1 with TRBJ2-7, with 7 bases lining up with TRBD2. The germline V gene encodes CDR1 MGHRA and CDR2 YSYEKL. The CDR3 has 17 residues. With V trimmed by 1 base and J by 7 bases, 16 bases remained unmatched. CDR3 amino acids: CASSQAGTIRRIGEQYF. In nucleotides, the CDR3 is TGCGCCAGCAGCCAAGCCGGGACTATAAGGCGTATAGGGGAGCAGTACTTC.

This chain uses TRBV19 with TRBJ1-1; 9 positions match TRBD1. The CDR3 consists of 14 residues. Germline assignment: CDR1 LNHDA and CDR2 SQIVND (reference sequence). Trimming took 10 bases from V and 0 from J; bases not matched to a gene: 6. CDR3 amino acids: CATQGAVMNTEAFF. DNA of the CDR3: TGTGCCACACAGGGGGCTGTAATGAACACTGAAGCTTTCTTT.

There are a few counts of this clone. The chain carries TRBV5-4 and TRBJ1-1, with TRBD1 as a possible D gene (5 bases). The CDR3 totals 12 residues. Germline lookup yields CDR1 SGHNT and CDR2 YYREEE (reference sequence). The V end lost 4 bases, the J end lost 5 bases, and 9 bases lay between the germline ends. The CDR3 reads CASSHRSTEAFF. The CDR3 region has the DNA TGTGCCAGCAGCCACAGGTCTACTGAAGCTTTCTTT. The variable domain in full, completed from reference TRBV5-4 and TRBJ1-1, reads ETGVTQSPTHLIKTRGQQVTLRCSSQSGHNTVSWYQQALGQGPQFIFQYYREEENGRGNFPPRFSGLQFPNYSSELNVNALELDDSALYLCASSHRSTEAFFGQGTRLTVV.

This chain connects TRBV6-6 to TRBJ2-7, with TRBD2 matching 10 bases. With 4 bases clipped from V and 3 bases from J, the junction kept 6 bases outside the gene matches. Germline V gene data show CDR1 as MNHNY and CDR2 as SVGAGI (reference sequence). The CDR3 runs to 15 residues. The CDR3 region has the DNA TGTGCCAGCAGTTCTCCCGGGACTAGCGACTACGAGCAGTACTTC. This translates into CASSSPGTSDYEQYF.

This chain joins TRBV19 and TRBJ2-3; the D is unclear. This CDR3 region has 15 residues. Per germline, CDR1 LNHDA and CDR2 SQIVND (reference sequence). Trimming stripped 0 bases from V and 1 base from J, with 8 bases between. The CDR3 is CASSIDRRGTDTQYF. The CDR3 DNA follows: TGTGCCAGTAGTATAGATCGACGGGGCACAGATACGCAGTATTTT. The full variable domain, with the rest looked up from reference TRBV19 and TRBJ2-3, is DGGITQSPKYLFRKEGQNVTLSCEQNLNHDAMYWYRQDPGQGLRLIYYSQIVNDFQKGDIAEGYSVSREKKESFPLTVTSAQKNPTAFYLCASSIDRRGTDTQYFGPGTRLTVL.

The chain joins TRBV9 to TRBJ2-1, with 13 bases that match TRBD2. Germline V gene lookup returns CDR1 SGDLS and CDR2 YYNGEE. V dropped 4 bases and J dropped 6; count of bases not matched to a gene: 7. This CDR3 has 16 amino acids. The CDR3 protein is CASSFGTSGIFNEQFF. Here the CDR3 DNA reads TGTGCCAGCAGCTTTGGGACTAGCGGGATCTTCAATGAGCAGTTCTTC.

The V gene is TRBV11-2, the J gene TRBJ1-6; D not certain. The ends were cut back, 4 bases at V and 7 bases at J, with 8 bases in the middle. The CDR3 has 13 residues. Germline-derived CDR1 and CDR2 are SGHAT and FQNNGV. The chain's CDR3 is CASSYPGNSPLHF. As DNA, the CDR3 is TGTGCCAGCAGCTATCCGGGCAATTCACCCCTCCACTTT.

The rearrangement uses TRBV7-2 and TRBJ2-5; no definite D call. The CDR3 is made up of 16 amino acids. Germline CDR1 is SGHTA and CDR2 is FQGNSA. Trimming removed 6 bases from V and 1 base from J, with 18 bases in between. The CDR3 region is CASRASGSLIQETQYF. CDR3 coding DNA: TGTGCCAGCAGAGCCTCAGGTTCCCTTATCCAAGAGACCCAGTACTTC.

The J gene is TRBJ1-4, the V gene TRBV19, with a weak D call TRBD1 (6 bases). The V gene's germline CDR1 is LNHDA and CDR2 SQIVND (reference sequence). This CDR3 has 17 amino acids. Trimming took off 0 bases at V and 11 bases at J, with 22 bases between the two ends. CDR3 amino acids: CASSIDHVVTGGSKLFF. DNA of the CDR3: TGTGCCAGTAGTATAGATCATGTCGTGACAGGCGGCTCGAAACTGTTTTTT.